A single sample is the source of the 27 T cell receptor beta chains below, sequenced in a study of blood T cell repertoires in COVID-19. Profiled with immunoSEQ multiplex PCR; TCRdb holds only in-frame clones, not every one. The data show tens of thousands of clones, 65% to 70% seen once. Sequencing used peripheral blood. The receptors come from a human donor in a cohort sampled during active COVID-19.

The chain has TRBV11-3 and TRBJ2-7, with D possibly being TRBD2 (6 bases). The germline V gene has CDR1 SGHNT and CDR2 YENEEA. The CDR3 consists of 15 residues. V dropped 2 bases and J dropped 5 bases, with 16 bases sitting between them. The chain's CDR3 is CASSLMGGNLHEQYF. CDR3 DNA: TGTGCCAGCAGCTTAATGGGGGGAAATCTCCACGAGCAGTACTTC.

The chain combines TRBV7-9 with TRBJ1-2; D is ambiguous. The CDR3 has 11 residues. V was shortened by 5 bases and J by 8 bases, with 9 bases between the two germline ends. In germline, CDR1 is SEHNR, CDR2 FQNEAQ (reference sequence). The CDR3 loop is CASSQEAGYTF. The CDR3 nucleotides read TGTGCCAGCAGCCAGGAGGCGGGCTACACCTTC. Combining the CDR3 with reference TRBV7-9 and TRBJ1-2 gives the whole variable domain DTGVSQNPRHKITKRGQNVTFRCDPISEHNRLYWYRQTLGQGPEFLTYFQNEAQLEKSRLLSDRFSAERPKGSFSTLEIQRTEQGDSAMYLCASSQEAGYTFGSGTRLTVV.

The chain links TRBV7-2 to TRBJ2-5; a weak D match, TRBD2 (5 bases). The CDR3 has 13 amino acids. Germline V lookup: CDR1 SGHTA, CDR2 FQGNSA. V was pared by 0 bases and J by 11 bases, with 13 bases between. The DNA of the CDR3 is TGTGCCAGCAGCTTAGCGGCTAGCCGACCTCAGTACTTC. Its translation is CASSLAASRPQYF.

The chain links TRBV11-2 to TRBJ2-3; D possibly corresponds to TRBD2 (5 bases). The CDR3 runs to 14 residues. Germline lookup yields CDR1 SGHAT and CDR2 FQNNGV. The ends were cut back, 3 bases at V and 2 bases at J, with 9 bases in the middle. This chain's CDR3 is CASSFDLATDTQYF. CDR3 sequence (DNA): TGTGCCAGCAGCTTTGATCTAGCCACAGATACGCAGTATTTT.

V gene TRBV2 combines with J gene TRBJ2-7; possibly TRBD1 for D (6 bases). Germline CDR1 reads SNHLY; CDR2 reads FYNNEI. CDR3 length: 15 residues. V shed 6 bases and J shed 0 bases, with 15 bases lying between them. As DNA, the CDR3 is TGTGCCAGCAGCCTGGGGGCATTAAGCTCCTACGAGCAGTACTTC. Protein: CASSLGALSSYEQYF.

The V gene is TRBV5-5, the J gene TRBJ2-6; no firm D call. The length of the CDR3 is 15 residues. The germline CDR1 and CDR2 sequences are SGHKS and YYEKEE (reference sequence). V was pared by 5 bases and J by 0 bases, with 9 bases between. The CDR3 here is CASSQRVSGANVLTF. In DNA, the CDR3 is TGTGCCAGCAGTCAGCGAGTCTCTGGGGCCAACGTCCTGACTTTC.

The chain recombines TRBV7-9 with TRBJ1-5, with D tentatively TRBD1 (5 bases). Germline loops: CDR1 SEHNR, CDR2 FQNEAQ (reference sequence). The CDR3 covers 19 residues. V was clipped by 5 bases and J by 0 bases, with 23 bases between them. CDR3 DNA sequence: TGTGCCAGCAGCAGCCGGGGCGAGGGAGGAGGTTATAGCAATCAGCCCCAGCATTTT. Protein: CASSSRGEGGGYSNQPQHF.

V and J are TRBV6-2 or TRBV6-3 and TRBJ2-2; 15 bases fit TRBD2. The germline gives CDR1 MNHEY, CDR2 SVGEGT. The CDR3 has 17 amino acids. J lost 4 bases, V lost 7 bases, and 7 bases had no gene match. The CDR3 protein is CASNPGLAGGRTGELFF. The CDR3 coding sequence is TGTGCCAGCAACCCAGGACTAGCGGGGGGGCGCACCGGGGAGCTGTTTTTT.

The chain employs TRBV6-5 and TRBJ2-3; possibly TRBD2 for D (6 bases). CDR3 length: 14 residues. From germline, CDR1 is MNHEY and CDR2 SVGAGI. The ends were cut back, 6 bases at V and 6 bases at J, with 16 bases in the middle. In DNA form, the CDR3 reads TGTGCCAGCAGAGATTCGCGCGGGGAGGATACGCAGTATTTT. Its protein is CASRDSRGEDTQYF.

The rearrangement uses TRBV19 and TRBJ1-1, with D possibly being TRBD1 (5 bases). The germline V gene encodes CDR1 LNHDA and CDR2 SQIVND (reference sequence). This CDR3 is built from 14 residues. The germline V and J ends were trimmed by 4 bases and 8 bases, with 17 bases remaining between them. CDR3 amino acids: CASSRGGEGWEAFF. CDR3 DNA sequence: TGTGCCAGTAGTAGGGGAGGGGAAGGTTGGGAAGCTTTCTTT.

The CDR3 DNA follows: TGTGCCAGCAGTTTTTCGACAGGGGACGGCTACACCTTC. Translating it yields CASSFSTGDGYTF. This chain uses TRBV6-5 with TRBJ1-2; 8 positions agree with TRBD1. Germline V lookup: CDR1 MNHEY, CDR2 SVGAGI. J gave up 8 bases and V 4 bases, and 6 bases lay outside the gene matches. The CDR3 is made up of 13 amino acids.

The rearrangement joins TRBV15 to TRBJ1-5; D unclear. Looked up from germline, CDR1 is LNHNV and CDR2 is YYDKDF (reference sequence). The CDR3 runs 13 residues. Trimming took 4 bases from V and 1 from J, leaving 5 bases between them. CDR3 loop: CATSIMSNQPQHF. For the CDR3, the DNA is TGTGCCACCAGCATTATGAGCAATCAGCCCCAGCATTTT.

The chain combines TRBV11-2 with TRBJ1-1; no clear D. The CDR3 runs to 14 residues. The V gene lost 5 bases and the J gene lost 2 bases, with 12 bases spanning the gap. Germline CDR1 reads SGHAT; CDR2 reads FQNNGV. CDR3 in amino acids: CASSRGSQNTEAFF. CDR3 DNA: TGTGCCAGCAGCCGGGGTTCCCAAAACACTGAAGCTTTCTTT.

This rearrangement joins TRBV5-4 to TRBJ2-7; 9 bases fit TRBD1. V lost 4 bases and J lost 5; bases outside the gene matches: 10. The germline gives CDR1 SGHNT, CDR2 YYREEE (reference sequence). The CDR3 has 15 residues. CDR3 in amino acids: CASSPPGQGFHEQYF. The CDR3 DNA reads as TGTGCCAGCAGCCCCCCGGGACAGGGATTCCACGAGCAGTACTTC.

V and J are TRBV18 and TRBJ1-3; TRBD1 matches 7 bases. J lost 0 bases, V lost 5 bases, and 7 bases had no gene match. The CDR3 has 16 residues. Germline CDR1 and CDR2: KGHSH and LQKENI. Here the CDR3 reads CASSSDRITSGNTIYF. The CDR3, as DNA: TGTGCCAGCTCATCGGACAGGATAACCTCTGGAAACACCATATATTTT.

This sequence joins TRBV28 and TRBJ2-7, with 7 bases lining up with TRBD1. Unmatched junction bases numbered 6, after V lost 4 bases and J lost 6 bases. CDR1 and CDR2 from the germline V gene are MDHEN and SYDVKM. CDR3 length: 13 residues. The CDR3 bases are TGTGCCAGCAGTTCGGGACAGCGGTCCGAGCAGTACTTC. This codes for CASSSGQRSEQYF.

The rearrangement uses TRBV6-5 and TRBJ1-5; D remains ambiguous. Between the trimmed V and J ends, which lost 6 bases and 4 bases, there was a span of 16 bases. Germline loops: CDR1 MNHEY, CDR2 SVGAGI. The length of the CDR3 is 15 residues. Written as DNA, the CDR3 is TGTGCCAGCAGCCGTGCCGGGTTTCGAAATCAGCCCCAGCATTTT. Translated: CASSRAGFRNQPQHF.

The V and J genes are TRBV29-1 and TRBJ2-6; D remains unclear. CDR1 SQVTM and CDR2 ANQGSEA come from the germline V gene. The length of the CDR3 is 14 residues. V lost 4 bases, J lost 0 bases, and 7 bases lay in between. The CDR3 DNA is TGCAGCGTTGTCGAGAGCTCTGGGGCCAACGTCCTGACTTTC. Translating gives CSVVESSGANVLTF. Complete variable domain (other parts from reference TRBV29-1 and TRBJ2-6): SAVISQKPSRDICQRGTSLTIQCQVDSQVTMMFWYRQQPGQSLTLIATANQGSEATYESGFVIDKFPISRPNLTFSTLTVSNMSPEDSSIYLCSVVESSGANVLTFGAGSRLTVL.

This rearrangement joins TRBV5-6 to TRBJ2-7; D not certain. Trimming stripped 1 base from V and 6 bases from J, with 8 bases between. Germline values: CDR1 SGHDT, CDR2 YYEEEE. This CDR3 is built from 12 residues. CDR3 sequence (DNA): TGTGCCAGCAGCTTGTCCACGGGCGAGCAGTACTTC. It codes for CASSLSTGEQYF.

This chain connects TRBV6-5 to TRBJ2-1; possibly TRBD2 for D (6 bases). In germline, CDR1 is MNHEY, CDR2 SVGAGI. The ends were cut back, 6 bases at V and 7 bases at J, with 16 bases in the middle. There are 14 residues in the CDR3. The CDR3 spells CASRRDSEPNEQFF. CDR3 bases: TGTGCCAGCAGGCGGGACTCCGAGCCTAATGAGCAGTTCTTC.

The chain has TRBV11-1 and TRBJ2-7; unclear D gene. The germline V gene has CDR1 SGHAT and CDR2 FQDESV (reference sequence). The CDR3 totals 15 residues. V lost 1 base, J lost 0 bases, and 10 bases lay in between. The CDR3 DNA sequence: TGTGCCAGCAGCTTAGTTGGCACTATCTCCTACGAGCAGTACTTC. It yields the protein CASSLVGTISYEQYF.

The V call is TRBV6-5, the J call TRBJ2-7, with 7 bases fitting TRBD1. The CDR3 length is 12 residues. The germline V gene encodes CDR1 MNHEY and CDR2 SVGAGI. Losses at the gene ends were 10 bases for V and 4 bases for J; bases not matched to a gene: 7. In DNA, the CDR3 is TGTGCCACCAGACAGGGTCCGTACGAGCAGTACTTC. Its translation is CATRQGPYEQYF.

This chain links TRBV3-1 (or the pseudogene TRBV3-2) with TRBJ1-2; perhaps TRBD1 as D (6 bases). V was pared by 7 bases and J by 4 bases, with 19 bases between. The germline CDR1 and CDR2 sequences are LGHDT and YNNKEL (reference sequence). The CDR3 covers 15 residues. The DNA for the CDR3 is TGTGCCAGCACCCCTTACCCGGACAGCGGCTATGGCTACACCTTC. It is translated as CASTPYPDSGYGYTF.

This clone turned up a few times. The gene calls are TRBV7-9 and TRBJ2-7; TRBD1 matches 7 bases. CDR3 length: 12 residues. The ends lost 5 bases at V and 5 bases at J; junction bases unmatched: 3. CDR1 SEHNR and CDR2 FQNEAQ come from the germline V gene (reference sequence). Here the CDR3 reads CASSADRNEQYF. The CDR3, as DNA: TGTGCCAGCAGCGCGGACAGGAACGAGCAGTACTTC.

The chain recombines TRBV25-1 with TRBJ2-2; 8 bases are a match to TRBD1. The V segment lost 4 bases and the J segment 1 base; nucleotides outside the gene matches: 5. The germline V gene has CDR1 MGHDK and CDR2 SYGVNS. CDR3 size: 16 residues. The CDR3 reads CASSGTGNGNTGELFF. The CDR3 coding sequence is TGTGCCAGCAGTGGGACAGGGAATGGGAACACCGGGGAGCTGTTTTTT.

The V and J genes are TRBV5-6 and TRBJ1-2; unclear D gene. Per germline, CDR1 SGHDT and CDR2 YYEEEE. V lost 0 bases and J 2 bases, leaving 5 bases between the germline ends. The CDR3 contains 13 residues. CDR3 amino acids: CASSLGRNYGYTF. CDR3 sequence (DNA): TGTGCCAGCAGCTTGGGCAGAAACTATGGCTACACCTTC.

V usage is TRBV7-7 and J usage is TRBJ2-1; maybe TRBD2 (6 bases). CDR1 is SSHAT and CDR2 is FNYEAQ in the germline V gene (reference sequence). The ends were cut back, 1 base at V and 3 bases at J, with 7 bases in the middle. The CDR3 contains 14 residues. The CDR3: CASSLGGVYNEQFF. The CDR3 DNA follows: TGTGCCAGCAGCTTAGGGGGGGTCTACAATGAGCAGTTCTTC.